This is a list of T cell receptor beta chains from one sample in a study of T cells in localized non-small cell lung cancer. Generated by immunoSEQ multiplex PCR, the TCRdb table keeps only in-frame clones and is missing some. Of roughly 58,000 clones in the sample, about four fifths were seen once. The sequenced sample was PBMCs, obtained before any cancer treatment. These receptors all come from a man aged 35 to 69 with stage II lung adenocarcinoma. Both conserved end residues are part of each CDR3. The D gene is left open where the match is weak. The size of a clone is reported for some rows only, either as once, few or many, or as a class for expanded clones.

CDR3aa	CDR3nt	v_gene	abundance	d_gene	j_gene
CASSVEASGAYEQYF	TGTGCCAGCAGCGTAGAGGCTAGCGGGGCCTACGAGCAGTACTTC	TRBV9	-	TRBD2	TRBJ2-7
CSVRGQGKVNTEAFF	TGCAGCGTACGGGGCCAGGGTAAGGTGAACACTGAAGCTTTCTTT	TRBV29-1	-	-	TRBJ1-1
CASSPSGATYEQYF	TGTGCCAGCTCACCTAGCGGGGCAACCTACGAGCAGTACTTC	TRBV18	-	TRBD2	TRBJ2-7
CASSSGGYRGYTF	TGTGCCAGCAGCTCCGGGGGATACCGTGGCTACACCTTC	TRBV5-6	-	-	TRBJ1-2
CAIKQDGSSGYTF	TGTGCCATAAAACAGGACGGGAGCTCTGGCTACACCTTC	TRBV6-6	few	-	TRBJ1-2
CASSLTAGGADTQYF	TGTGCCAGCAGCTTAACAGCGGGAGGGGCAGATACGCAGTATTTT	TRBV7-3	-	TRBD2	TRBJ2-3
CASTLRYPGQETQYF	TGTGCCAGCACCTTGCGGTATCCGGGGCAAGAGACCCAGTACTTC	TRBV5-6	-	-	TRBJ2-5
CASSLGPNYGYTF	TGCGCCAGCAGCTTGGGCCCTAACTATGGCTACACCTTC	TRBV5-1	few	-	TRBJ1-2
CASSVGGYSNQPQHF	TGTGCCAGCAGCGTAGGGGGGTATAGCAATCAGCCCCAGCATTTT	TRBV9	-	-	TRBJ1-5
CASGPPGSGNQPQHF	TGTGCTAGTGGTCCGCCTGGGAGTGGCAATCAGCCCCAGCATTTT	TRBV12-5	-	-	TRBJ1-5
CASSGQVNYGYTF	TGTGCCAGCAGTGGACAGGTTAACTATGGCTACACCTTC	TRBV2	few	-	TRBJ1-2
CASSKDNSGNTIYF	TGTGCCAGTAGTAAAGATAACTCTGGAAACACCATATATTTT	TRBV19	-	-	TRBJ1-3
CASSFKYLGRQNTGELFF	TGTGCCAGCAGCTTCAAATACCTCGGGAGGCAGAACACCGGGGAGCTGTTTTTT	TRBV5-4	-	TRBD2	TRBJ2-2
CASSLQAGGADTQYF	TGTGCCAGCAGCTTACAAGCGGGAGGCGCAGATACGCAGTATTTT	TRBV7-9	-	TRBD2	TRBJ2-3
CASSSDLLNEQFF	TGTGCCAGCAGCTCGGACCTACTCAATGAGCAGTTCTTC	TRBV7-8	-	-	TRBJ2-1
CASTKRLGAGGTYNEQFF	TGTGCCAGCACCAAAAGATTAGGGGCAGGGGGCACCTACAATGAGCAGTTCTTC	TRBV21-1	-	-	TRBJ2-1
CSVAGQGDETQYF	TGCAGCGTTGCAGGACAGGGGGACGAGACCCAGTACTTC	TRBV29-1	-	TRBD1	TRBJ2-5
CASSQEFGAAALFF	TGCGCCAGCAGCCAAGAATTCGGGGCAGCAGCTCTGTTTTTT	TRBV4-3	-	-	TRBJ1-4
CATTRQKDSSSYNEQFF	TGTGCCACGACGCGGCAGAAAGATTCGAGCTCCTACAATGAGCAGTTCTTC	TRBV12-5	-	-	TRBJ2-1
CASSSGRISGANVLTF	TGTGCCAGTAGTTCTGGGCGGATCTCTGGGGCCAACGTCCTGACTTTC	TRBV19	-	-	TRBJ2-6
CASSPGTGGGNQPQHF	TGTGCCAGCTCACCCGGGACAGGGGGCGGTAATCAGCCCCAGCATTTT	TRBV18	-	TRBD1	TRBJ1-5
CASTPEVGPLNEQFF	TGTGCCAGCACCCCGGAGGTAGGCCCTCTCAATGAGCAGTTCTTC	TRBV6-4	-	-	TRBJ2-1
CASSLDRTFNEQFF	TGTGCCAGCAGCTTAGACAGGACCTTCAATGAGCAGTTCTTC	TRBV13	-	-	TRBJ2-1
CASSAGRGDEQYF	TGTGCCAGCAGTGCTGGGAGAGGGGACGAGCAGTACTTC	TRBV2	-	-	TRBJ2-7
CASGSSSYNEQFF	TGTGCCAGCGGATCCAGCTCCTACAATGAGCAGTTCTTC	TRBV6-6	-	-	TRBJ2-1
CSASAASARNTIYF	TGCAGCGCCTCCGCGGCGTCCGCAAGAAACACCATATATTTT	TRBV29-1	-	-	TRBJ1-3
CASSLLEGGYGYTF	TGTGCCAGTAGTCTGCTCGAGGGCGGCTATGGCTACACCTTC	TRBV19	few	-	TRBJ1-2
CASSPVLDHYNEQFF	TGTGCCAGCAGCCCCGTCCTGGATCACTACAATGAGCAGTTCTTC	TRBV5-6	-	-	TRBJ2-1
CASRGSGTYYNEQFF	TGTGCCAGCAGGGGGTCCGGGACTTACTACAATGAGCAGTTCTTC	TRBV27	-	-	TRBJ2-1
CASSRPGPKKYF	TGCGCCAGCAGCCGCCCGGGCCCGAAAAAGTACTTC	TRBV4-1	-	-	TRBJ2-5
CASSQGQLRQTQYF	TGTGCCAGCAGCCAGGGACAGCTCCGACAGACCCAGTACTTC	TRBV7-2	-	TRBD1	TRBJ2-5
CSVGELQGHTIYF	TGCAGCGTTGGCGAGTTGCAGGGACACACCATATATTTT	TRBV29-1	-	-	TRBJ1-3
CASSYRGGRGYEQYF	TGTGCCAGCAGTTACCGGGGCGGGAGGGGGTACGAGCAGTACTTC	TRBV6-5	-	TRBD2	TRBJ2-7
CAWRDGGSEAFF	TGTGCCTGGAGGGATGGAGGTTCTGAAGCTTTCTTT	TRBV30	medium-sized	-	TRBJ1-1
CASSLAAALKGYEQYF	TGTGCCAGCAGCTTGGCGGCAGCCCTCAAGGGGTACGAGCAGTACTTC	TRBV5-6	-	-	TRBJ2-7
CAISEEGQPPNTQYF	TGTGCCATCAGTGAGGAGGGACAGCCACCCAATACGCAGTATTTT	TRBV10-3	-	TRBD1	TRBJ2-3
CASSPGQGDVDTQYF	TGCGCCAGCAGCCCGGGACAGGGGGACGTCGATACGCAGTATTTT	TRBV5-1	-	TRBD1	TRBJ2-3
CASSPFAGELFF	TGTGCCAGCAGCCCTTTTGCCGGGGAGCTGTTTTTT	TRBV5-4	-	-	TRBJ2-2
CAISERGTSGINEQYF	TGTGCCATCAGTGAGCGAGGGACTAGCGGGATCAACGAGCAGTACTTC	TRBV10-3	-	TRBD2	TRBJ2-7
CASSVAPEGLNTEAFF	TGTGCCAGCAGCGTAGCTCCCGAAGGATTGAACACTGAAGCTTTCTTT	TRBV9	-	-	TRBJ1-1
CASSENRAQAFF	TGCGCCAGCAGTGAGAACAGGGCGCAAGCTTTCTTT	TRBV10-1	-	-	TRBJ1-1
CASSSPGLGPEQYF	TGTGCCAGCAGTTCCCCGGGCTTGGGACCCGAGCAGTACTTC	TRBV27	once	-	TRBJ2-7
CASSPDRMGEKLFF	TGTGCCAGCTCTCCGGACAGGATGGGAGAAAAACTGTTTTTT	TRBV18	-	TRBD1	TRBJ1-4
CASSLAGSLAYNEQFF	TGTGCCAGCAGCTTAGCTGGGTCGCTCGCCTACAATGAGCAGTTCTTC	TRBV7-9	-	-	TRBJ2-1
CASKGGSGNTIYF	TGTGCCAGTAAAGGGGGTTCTGGAAACACCATATATTTT	TRBV19	-	-	TRBJ1-3
CASSQDSARGSEQYF	TGCGCCAGCAGCCAAGATTCGGCCAGGGGTAGCGAGCAGTACTTC	TRBV4-1	once	-	TRBJ2-7
CASSLPGQGGDGYTF	TGTGCCAGCAGCTTACCGGGACAGGGGGGAGATGGCTACACCTTC	TRBV7-2	few	TRBD1	TRBJ1-2
CASSIIRESSGNTIYF	TGTGCCAGCAGCATTATCCGGGAGAGCTCTGGAAACACCATATATTTT	TRBV7-9	-	-	TRBJ1-3
CASSLARGEAFF	TGTGCCAGCAGCTTAGCAAGAGGGGAAGCTTTCTTT	TRBV7-9	-	-	TRBJ1-1
CASSLQGFDQPQHF	TGTGCCAGCAGTTTACAGGGGTTCGATCAGCCCCAGCATTTT	TRBV6-5	-	TRBD1	TRBJ1-5
CAWSTGASQYF	TGTGCCTGGAGTACCGGGGCATCCCAGTACTTC	TRBV30	-	-	TRBJ2-5
CASSVRQVDQPQHF	TGTGCCAGCAGTGTTCGGCAGGTTGATCAGCCCCAGCATTTT	TRBV6-1	-	-	TRBJ1-5
CAISESAFGGTEAFF	TGTGCCATCAGTGAGTCCGCCTTCGGAGGGACTGAAGCTTTCTTT	TRBV10-3	-	-	TRBJ1-1
CASSLTVYNEQFF	TGTGCCAGCAGTCTCACTGTCTACAATGAGCAGTTCTTC	TRBV7-2	-	-	TRBJ2-1
CASSRGLVSEQFF	TGTGCCAGCAGCAGGGGACTAGTTTCTGAGCAGTTCTTC	TRBV7-2	-	TRBD2	TRBJ2-1
CASSQDVSGANVLTF	TGTGCCAGCAGCCAAGACGTCTCTGGGGCCAACGTCCTGACTTTC	TRBV4-2	-	-	TRBJ2-6
CASSLGGTQPQHF	TGTGCCAGCAGTTTGGGGGGGACCCAGCCCCAGCATTTT	TRBV28	-	-	TRBJ1-5
CASSKPRRPTSYYGYTF	TGTGCCAGCAGCAAACCGAGACGACCGACAAGTTACTATGGCTACACCTTC	TRBV21-1	-	-	TRBJ1-2
CASSLGPGGTEAFF	TGTGCCAGCAGCTTAGGTCCAGGGGGCACTGAAGCTTTCTTT	TRBV11-2	-	TRBD1	TRBJ1-1